This is a list of T cell receptor beta chains from one sample in a study of cytomegalovirus exposure and HLA in healthy donors. Sequenced by immunoSEQ multiplex PCR; TCRdb stores in-frame clones only, minus some. The sample records more than 300,000 clones, more than 80% being singletons. The sample was PBMCs. All receptors come from a young woman in good health and CMV-seronegative. Both conserved end residues are part of each CDR3. The D gene is left open where the match is weak. Rows may omit the clone size; those that give it use once, few, many or a size class.

DNA: TGTGCCACCAGCAGGCAGGGGACAGACGAGCAGTACTTC
CDR3: CATSRQGTDEQYF
size: once
V: TRBV15
D: TRBD1
J: TRBJ2-7

DNA: TGTGCCAGTAGTGGACGGGACAGCTACACAGATACGCAGTATTTT
CDR3: CASSGRDSYTDTQYF
size: NA
V: TRBV19
D: TRBD1
J: TRBJ2-3

DNA: TGTGCCAGCAGCGTAGAGGTAGCGGGAGTAGAGCAGTTCTTC
CDR3: CASSVEVAGVEQFF
size: NA
V: TRBV9
D: TRBD2
J: TRBJ2-1

DNA: TGTGCCAGCACCATAGGAGAGTACACTGAAGCTTTCTTT
CDR3: CASTIGEYTEAFF
size: NA
V: TRBV28
D: NA
J: TRBJ1-1

DNA: TGTGCCACCAGCAGGGGCCGGGACAGGGGGCCATACTCTGGAAACACCATATATTTT
CDR3: CATSRGRDRGPYSGNTIYF
size: NA
V: TRBV15
D: TRBD1
J: TRBJ1-3

DNA: TGTGCCAGCAGCTCGGGACAGGGGCCCCCCCGAGGCACCGGGGAGCTGTTTTTT
CDR3: CASSSGQGPPRGTGELFF
size: NA
V: TRBV5-8
D: TRBD1
J: TRBJ2-2

DNA: TGTGCCAGCAGCCAGACGGACGGGACTAACTATGGCTACACCTTC
CDR3: CASSQTDGTNYGYTF
size: NA
V: TRBV7-2
D: NA
J: TRBJ1-2

DNA: TGTGCCAGCAGGCTAGCGGGAAACCCCGGGGAGCTGTTTTTT
CDR3: CASRLAGNPGELFF
size: few
V: TRBV6-5
D: TRBD2
J: TRBJ2-2

DNA: TGCGCCAGCAGCCCGACAGGGGGTGGAGGTGGCTACACCTTC
CDR3: CASSPTGGGGGYTF
size: NA
V: TRBV5-1
D: TRBD1
J: TRBJ1-2

DNA: TGTGCCAGCATCGGGGGATCCTACGAGCAGTACTTC
CDR3: CASIGGSYEQYF
size: NA
V: TRBV6-6
D: NA
J: TRBJ2-7

DNA: TGTGCCATCGTAGCGGGAGGGTCTTTAATAGATACGCAGTATTTT
CDR3: CAIVAGGSLIDTQYF
size: NA
V: TRBV2
D: TRBD2
J: TRBJ2-3

DNA: TGTGCCATCAGTGAGTCGAGCGGGGGCGATGGCTACACCTTC
CDR3: CAISESSGGDGYTF
size: NA
V: TRBV10-3
D: NA
J: TRBJ1-2

DNA: TGTGCCAGTAGTATAGTAGGAGAGGGTCAGCCCCAGCATTTT
CDR3: CASSIVGEGQPQHF
size: few
V: TRBV19
D: NA
J: TRBJ1-5

DNA: TGTGCCAGCGGGGAGCTTCGGGGGGATACGCAGTATTTT
CDR3: CASGELRGDTQYF
size: NA
V: TRBV6-5
D: NA
J: TRBJ2-3

DNA: TGTGCCACCATCCCGGGAGGATTTACCGGGGAGCTGTTTTTT
CDR3: CATIPGGFTGELFF
size: NA
V: TRBV15
D: TRBD2
J: TRBJ2-2

DNA: TGCGCCAGCAGCTTCTTGGGCTGGGAGCAGTTCTTC
CDR3: CASSFLGWEQFF
size: NA
V: TRBV5-1
D: NA
J: TRBJ2-1